The clone carrying this T cell receptor (beta chain) was found many times. What it binds is not known. Unique molecular identifiers were present on the cDNA, and a universal primer site came from template switching. Via MiXCR, TCRdb re-called the 5' RACE reads, giving one row per CDR3 protein. The table shows 690,000 or so distinct CDR3 sequences, with 6.1% occurring only once. The sample is drawn from a study of identical twins. Findings and limits, study-wide: Twin-shared out-of-frame alpha sequences were enriched for low generation probability. With beta out-of-frame sequences, excess sharing by twins was weaker.

The sample consisted of naive T cells sorted from blood. This TCR was sampled from a man in his late teens or twenties in good health.

The CDR3 is CASSRGQGFGAFF. CDR3 nucleotides: TGTGCCAGCAGCCGGGGACAGGGGTTCGGAGCTTTCTTT. The chain employs TRBV7-8 and TRBJ1-1, with 10 nucleotides matching TRBD1. The CDR3 totals 13 residues. V lost 5 bases and J lost 10; bases outside the gene matches: 7. The germline gives CDR1 SGHVS, CDR2 FQNEAQ. The complete variable domain, with remaining parts taken from reference TRBV7-8 and TRBJ1-1, reads GAGVSQSPRYKVAKRGQDVALRCDPISGHVSLFWYQQALGQGPEFLTYFQNEAQLDKSGLPSDRFFAERPEGSVSTLKIQRTQQEDSAVYLCASSRGQGFGAFFGQGTRLTVV.